These 26 T cell receptor beta chains share one sample of origin, sequenced in a study of T cell responses to AZD1222 COVID-19 vaccine. Repertoires were generated with immunoSEQ multiplex PCR, while TCRdb's copy carries only in-frame clones and drops some. The data hold some 130,000 clones, with around 90% observed a single time. Sequenced here: peripheral blood, sampled on day 0 of AZD1222 vaccination. Source of these receptors: an adult in good health.

The rearrangement joins TRBV10-1 to TRBJ2-2, with D tentatively TRBD2 (6 bases). The CDR3 has 12 amino acids. V dropped 7 bases and J dropped 6 bases, with 9 bases sitting between them. Per germline, CDR1 WNHNN and CDR2 SYGVQD (reference sequence). CDR3 in DNA: TGCGCCAGCAACCGGGGGTCCGGGGAGCTGTTTTTT. Amino acid sequence: CASNRGSGELFF.

V gene TRBV28 combines with J gene TRBJ1-5; no definite D call. Trimming shortened V by 1 base and J by 0 bases, and 10 bases separated the two germline ends. In germline, CDR1 is MDHEN, CDR2 SYDVKM. This CDR3 has 16 residues. The CDR3 bases are TGTGCCAGCAGTTTATTACAGACCCTTAGCAATCAGCCCCAGCATTTT. Translation gives CASSLLQTLSNQPQHF. The full variable domain, its missing parts supplied by reference TRBV28 and TRBJ1-5, is DVKVTQSSRYLVKRTGEKVFLECVQDMDHENMFWYRQDPGLGLRLIYFSYDVKMKEKGDIPEGYSVSREKKERFSLILESASTNQTSMYLCASSLLQTLSNQPQHFGDGTRLSIL.

The CDR3 spells CASRIGQGAYEQYF. DNA of the CDR3: TGTGCCAGCAGAATTGGACAGGGTGCCTACGAGCAGTACTTC. The chain employs TRBV6-5 and TRBJ2-7; 8 bases fit TRBD1. The CDR3 runs to 14 residues. The trim removed 6 bases at V and 2 bases at J, leaving 6 bases unmatched. Germline V gene data show CDR1 as MNHEY and CDR2 as SVGAGI.

The chain has TRBV7-2 and TRBJ2-1; TRBD2 matches at 8 bases. V shed 5 bases, J shed 2 bases, and the junction held 5 bases outside the gene matches. Per germline, CDR1 SGHTA and CDR2 FQGNSA. The CDR3 length is 15 residues. CDR3: CASSRRGDPYNEQFF. The CDR3 DNA reads as TGTGCCAGCAGCCGGCGGGGGGATCCCTACAATGAGCAGTTCTTC.

This chain links TRBV7-8 with TRBJ1-2; 8 bases agree with TRBD1. J lost 8 bases, V lost 5 bases, and 4 bases had no gene match. Germline CDR1 SGHVS, CDR2 FQNEAQ. The CDR3 consists of 12 residues. In DNA, the CDR3 is TGTGCCAGCAGCCGGACAGGGATAGGCTACACCTTC. As protein: CASSRTGIGYTF.

This rearrangement joins TRBV27 to TRBJ2-7; D perhaps matches TRBD1 (5 bases). The CDR3 has 13 residues. V shed 4 bases and J shed 2 bases, with 9 bases lying between them. Germline V gives CDR1 MNHEY, CDR2 SMNVEV (reference sequence). The DNA for the CDR3 is TGTGCCAGCAGTTGGGGCAGTACCTACGAGCAGTACTTC. It codes for CASSWGSTYEQYF.

The V and J genes are TRBV4-3 and TRBJ1-1; no clear D. With 2 bases removed from V and 5 bases from J, the gap between germline ends came to 9 bases. The CDR3 contains 13 residues. The germline gives CDR1 LGHNA, CDR2 YSLEER. The CDR3 is CASSQLDGTEAFF. In DNA form, the CDR3 reads TGCGCCAGCAGCCAATTAGACGGAACTGAAGCTTTCTTT.

The chain recombines TRBV7-2 with TRBJ1-4; D call uncertain. Germline V gene sequence: CDR1 SGHTA, CDR2 FQGNSA. The ends were cut back, 5 bases at V and 0 bases at J, with 7 bases in the middle. This CDR3 comprises 14 residues. The CDR3 DNA sequence: TGTGCCAGCAGCCCCTCAGCAACTAATGAAAAACTGTTTTTT. This codes for CASSPSATNEKLFF.

The sample holds one count of this clone. The chain employs TRBV27 and TRBJ2-7; weak D call: TRBD1 (6 bases). This CDR3 has 15 amino acids. The germline V gene has CDR1 MNHEY and CDR2 SMNVEV (reference sequence). Trimming stripped 9 bases from V and 3 bases from J, with 21 bases between. The CDR3 reads CASTYIFATGYEQYF. In nucleotides, the CDR3 is TGTGCCAGTACGTATATTTTTGCGACAGGCTACGAGCAGTACTTC.

The chain links TRBV7-2 to TRBJ1-3, with D possibly TRBD1 on 6 matching bases. V was trimmed by 2 bases and J by 3 bases, leaving 11 bases between them. This CDR3 comprises 15 residues. CDR1 and CDR2 from the germline V gene are SGHTA and FQGNSA. The DNA for the CDR3 is TGTGCCAGCAGCTTATGGGGGGGCGGTGGAAACACCATATATTTT. It yields the protein CASSLWGGGGNTIYF.

The chain uses TRBV6-2 or TRBV6-3 and TRBJ1-5; D gene uncertain. The germline V gene has CDR1 MNHEY and CDR2 SVGEGT. Trimming pared 6 bases from V and 7 bases from J, leaving 13 bases between. CDR3 size: 13 residues. CDR3 bases: TGTGCCAGCAGCGAGAATCTACGGCAGCCCCAGCATTTT. Translated, it gives CASSENLRQPQHF.

The rearrangement uses TRBV10-3 and TRBJ2-3, with D maybe TRBD1 (5 bases). Trimming removed 3 bases from V and 5 bases from J, with 15 bases in between. The CDR3 consists of 15 residues. CDR1 is ENHRY, CDR2 SYGVKD, per germline. For the CDR3, the DNA is TGTGCCATCAGTGAATCTGGGGTTCAGGGAGATACGCAGTATTTT. This gives the protein CAISESGVQGDTQYF.

The genes are TRBV15 and TRBJ2-3; tentatively, D is TRBD2 (5 bases). From germline, CDR1 is LNHNV and CDR2 YYDKDF (reference sequence). V was shortened by 0 bases and J by 1 base, with 11 bases between the two germline ends. The CDR3 runs 16 residues. CDR3 loop: CATSRDFPGGTDTQYF. The CDR3 nucleotides are TGTGCCACCAGCAGAGATTTTCCCGGGGGCACAGATACGCAGTATTTT.

The chain employs TRBV7-9 and TRBJ1-1; D possibly corresponds to TRBD1 (5 bases). Germline V CDR1 and CDR2: SEHNR, FQNEAQ (reference sequence). Trimming pared 1 base from V and 4 bases from J, leaving 13 bases between. The CDR3 is 15 amino acids. This chain's CDR3 is CASSLVEGLITEAFF. CDR3 bases: TGTGCCAGCAGCTTAGTTGAGGGGTTGATCACTGAAGCTTTCTTT.

J is TRBJ1-1 and V is TRBV5-3; D not certain. TRBV5-3 is assigned to the ORF class and has an uncertain function. There are 15 residues in the CDR3. CDR3 sequence: CAKTPWPLLSTEAFF. The CDR3 DNA reads TGTGCGAAAACCCCTTGGCCGTTGCTGAGCACTGAAGCTTTCTTT.

The rearrangement uses TRBV6-6 and TRBJ1-1, with D perhaps TRBD1 (6 bases). The CDR3 loop spans 14 amino acids. V was pared by 1 base and J by 3 bases, with 9 bases between. In germline, CDR1 is MNHNY, CDR2 SVGAGI (reference sequence). The CDR3 coding sequence is TGTGCCAGCAGTTACTTCGCAGGGGACACTGAAGCTTTCTTT. This codes for CASSYFAGDTEAFF.

V gene TRBV28 combines with J gene TRBJ2-3; 7 bases line up with TRBD2. CDR3 size: 17 residues. The V gene's germline CDR1 is MDHEN and CDR2 SYDVKM. V shed 8 bases and J 2 bases; nucleotides not matched to a gene: 16. Here the CDR3 DNA reads TGTGCCAGCCGGACTAGATGGGACTCACGATACACAGATACGCAGTATTTT. Its translation: CASRTRWDSRYTDTQYF. The full variable domain, in which reference TRBV28 and TRBJ2-3 provide the parts outside the CDR3, is DVKVTQSSRYLVKRTGEKVFLECVQDMDHENMFWYRQDPGLGLRLIYFSYDVKMKEKGDIPEGYSVSREKKERFSLILESASTNQTSMYLCASRTRWDSRYTDTQYFGPGTRLTVL.

The chain employs TRBV30 and TRBJ1-3; D not certain. Trimming left V 0 bases short and J 0 bases short, with 9 bases between. Germline V gene sequence: CDR1 GTSNPN, CDR2 SVGIG (reference sequence). The CDR3 runs to 15 residues. The CDR3 DNA follows: TGTGCCTGGAGTGTAGGGCCGAGCTCTGGAAACACCATATATTTT. Translated, it gives CAWSVGPSSGNTIYF.

The chain links TRBV6-5 to TRBJ2-5; 12 bases are shared with TRBD2. Looked up from germline, CDR1 is MNHEY and CDR2 is SVGAGI. The CDR3 covers 15 residues. V was clipped by 5 bases and J by 5 bases; unmatched bases: 6. The CDR3 DNA sequence: TGTGCCAGCAGTACTAGCGGGGGGCGCGGGGAGACCCAGTACTTC. The encoded protein is CASSTSGGRGETQYF.

The rearrangement uses TRBV6-5 and TRBJ2-1, with 10 nucleotides matching TRBD2. The CDR3 loop spans 14 amino acids. The germline gives CDR1 MNHEY, CDR2 SVGAGI. V dropped 5 bases and J dropped 8; count of bases not matched to a gene: 6. CDR3 residues: CASSSGREGHEQFF. In DNA form, the CDR3 reads TGTGCCAGCAGTAGCGGGAGGGAGGGTCATGAGCAGTTCTTC.

The V and J genes are TRBV6-2 or TRBV6-3 and TRBJ1-2; D is perhaps TRBD1 (5 bases). Trimming cost V 2 bases and J 8 bases, with 12 bases left between them. The germline V gene has CDR1 MNHEY and CDR2 SVGEGT. The CDR3 contains 13 residues. In DNA, the CDR3 is TGTGCCAGCAGTTACGATAGGGGTGGCGGCTACACCTTC. It is translated as CASSYDRGGGYTF.

In nucleotides, the CDR3 is TGTGCCAGTAGTATAGGACGGAATTCACCCCTCCACTTT. Protein sequence: CASSIGRNSPLHF. The genes are TRBV19 and TRBJ1-6; no definite D call. Looked up from germline, CDR1 is LNHDA and CDR2 is SQIVND (reference sequence). Between the trimmed V and J ends, which lost 1 base and 7 bases, there was a span of 5 bases. CDR3 length equals 13 residues. The whole variable domain, remainder taken from reference TRBV19 and TRBJ1-6, is DGGITQSPKYLFRKEGQNVTLSCEQNLNHDAMYWYRQDPGQGLRLIYYSQIVNDFQKGDIAEGYSVSREKKESFPLTVTSAQKNPTAFYLCASSIGRNSPLHFGNGTRLTVT.

This chain links TRBV28 with TRBJ2-3, with D maybe TRBD1 (6 bases). Germline V lookup: CDR1 MDHEN, CDR2 SYDVKM. V dropped 4 bases and J dropped 1 base, with 12 bases sitting between them. The CDR3 length is 15 residues. The CDR3 is CASSSRSGGTDTQYF. The CDR3 region has the DNA TGTGCCAGCAGTTCGCGCTCAGGGGGCACAGATACGCAGTATTTT.

This clone came up once. The chain joins TRBV3-1 (or the pseudogene TRBV3-2) to TRBJ1-4, with D tentatively TRBD1 (5 bases). The CDR3 contains 13 residues. Germline CDR1 and CDR2: LGHDT and YNNKEL (reference sequence). The ends were cut back, 4 bases at V and 10 bases at J, with 13 bases in the middle. CDR3: CASSLVGEAKLFF. In nucleotides, the CDR3 is TGTGCCAGCAGCCTGGTAGGGGAAGCAAAACTGTTTTTT.

The V and J genes are TRBV6-5 and TRBJ1-2, with 8 bases aligning to TRBD1. The CDR3 extends over 14 amino acids. Germline V gene data show CDR1 as MNHEY and CDR2 as SVGAGI. V lost 5 bases, J lost 8 bases, and 10 bases stayed unmatched. The CDR3 sequence is CASSPAQGARGYTF. CDR3 sequence (DNA): TGTGCCAGCAGTCCTGCGCAGGGGGCACGGGGCTACACCTTC.

The rearrangement uses TRBV28 and TRBJ1-1; unclear D gene. There are 15 residues in the CDR3. Germline V lookup: CDR1 MDHEN, CDR2 SYDVKM. The germline V and J ends were trimmed by 2 bases and 3 bases, with 13 bases remaining between them. In nucleotides, the CDR3 is TGTGCCAGCAGTTTAGGCCACACGGGGTACACTGAAGCTTTCTTT. This sequence encodes CASSLGHTGYTEAFF.